This TCR beta chain derives from a study of CD8 T cells in Susac syndrome. From blood CD8+ and CD4+ T cells, TCR beta sequences were generated. The controls were healthy donors who were matched for age and sex. J lost 3 bases, V lost 3 bases, and 8 bases had no gene match. Germline V gene sequence: CDR1 SGDLS, CDR2 YYNGEE. The CDR3 spans 16 residues. With random hexamers, 0.5 to 1 ug RNA was reverse transcribed. Across 54 Vbeta and 13 Jbeta, immunoSEQ multiplex PCR amplified TCR beta CDR3. TCRdb re-derived calls from the immunoSEQ multiplex PCR reads in MiXCR, one entry per CDR3 protein. The profile covers roughly 180,000 distinct CDR3 sequences, with 90% to 95% appearing a single time and about 0.13% taken by the ten largest.

V gene TRBV9 combines with J gene TRBJ2-7; the match to TRBD1 covers 11 bases. Material: CD4+ T cells from PBMCs. This TCR derives from a human donor in good health. CDR3 in amino acids: CASSALTGTGGYEQYF. CDR3 DNA sequence: TGTGCCAGCAGCGCCCTCACCGGGACAGGGGGCTACGAGCAGTACTTC. The full variable domain, with the rest looked up from reference TRBV9 and TRBJ2-7, is DSGVTQTPKHLITATGQRVTLRCSPRSGDLSVYWYQQSLDQGLQFLIQYYNGEERAKGNILERFSAQQFPDLHSELNLSSLELGDSALYFCASSALTGTGGYEQYFGPGTRLTVT.